This record covers a single T cell receptor beta chain. Its antigen target is currently unknown. No much larger clone is present one base from it, and per-base qualities are unavailable. Distinct nucleotide sequences in the sample also encode this CDR3. The CDR3 runs 13 residues from the cysteine to the phenylalanine. CDR3 DNA only is kept here, 39 bases in frame from base 1. The CDR1 and CDR2 encoded by the germline V gene are SGHTA and FQGTGA. The junction carries 8 bases between V and J, which are trimmed by 3 bases and 3 bases respectively. The CDR3 regions of human TCRbeta chains were subjected to immunosequencing. On the study's bioinformatics: Repertoire TCRs were matched against a reference library of SARS-CoV-2-specific TCRs generated with the MIRA antigen-specificity platform. Breadth meant the fraction of unique TCRs that were SARS-CoV-2-associated, whereas depth meant the fraction of total T cells that were SARS-CoV-2-associated. Each spike-specific TCR was assigned to its reactive spike region and to a CD4 or CD8 class using the MIRA data. Log10-transformed breadth and depth values were compared by one-way ANOVA with Sidak's multiple comparisons tests. TCRdb stores this immuneACCESS table with in-frame sequences only. Part of the clones is absent; in the studies checked, under half of the shortfall reflects unresolved V genes, and no reason is known for the rest. V and J calls and clone size come straight from that table; D and trimming were deduced from the DNA. The sample table holds more than 95,000 clones, of which approximately 89% were seen once. The ten largest account for about 40% of the sample.

This entry is derived from a study of T cell responses to AZD1222 COVID-19 vaccine (dated by TCRdb to the early 2020s). Looking at the study overall: A total of around 240 trial participants underwent TCR sequencing, of whom nearly 210 received two doses of AZD1222 and about 25 received two doses of the MenACWY control vaccine. Trial participants were enrolled into age subgroups of 18-55, 56-69 and 70-plus years, which contained about 150, 28 and 57 TCR-sequenced participants, respectively.

The time point label on this specimen signifies: about 28 days (+/-7) after the second vaccine dose. AZD1222 recipients with second doses at about 4 weeks or about 12 weeks were pooled, because spike-specific TCR depth and breadth did not differ between schedules. Samples from vaccinated people were obtained from the UK trials COV001 and COV002, which included a single-blind randomized controlled phase 2/3 trial of AZD1222 (ChAdOx1 nCoV-19) in healthy adults. Trial participant PBMC samples were collected at day 0 and day 28 after the second dose for TCRbeta chain sequencing. Broader findings and caveats from the paper: Conclusions about previously exposed vaccinees are limited, since just 5 or 6 AZD1222 recipients were seropositive for SARS-CoV-2 at baseline. Participants were mostly white British and included more females than males, and it was suggested by the authors that clonal diversity may have been underestimated. Because no day 14 peak-response samples were available, the repertoires could be characterized only after the peak T cell response. Nearly half of unique spike-specific TCRs reportedly recognized epitopes outside regions mutated in the B.1.351 and B.1.1.7 variants. CD4 TCRs associated with the vaccine covered the entire spike protein, and the dominant responses were in regions 160-218 and 743-854. In the small 56-69-year group, the increase in depth fell short of significance, most likely because of low power. Spike-specific TCR breadth and depth rose significantly after two AZD1222 doses compared with day 0 and with MenACWY recipients.

Recombination joined TRBV7-3 with TRBJ2-5; tentative D gene TRBD1, with 6 bases matching. The origin of this receptor is an adult who received the AZD1222 COVID-19 vaccine. The specimen comprised peripheral blood, sampled 28 days after the second AZD1222 dose. The nucleotide sequence is TGTGCCAGCAGCTTGGGACAAGAAGAGACCCAGTACTTC. Translation gives CASSLGQEETQYF.